The 14 T cell receptor beta chains in this list originate from one sample, sequenced in a study of TIL therapy for anti-PD-1-resistant metastatic lung cancer. Time point specified: pre-treatment sample, taken before nivolumab and TIL therapy. Sequencing used immunoSEQ v3. TCRdb keeps only in-frame clones here, not all; method: immunoSEQ multiplex PCR. In the table there are 54,000 or so clones, around 67% of which are singletons. Sequencing was performed on blood, taken at baseline. These receptors were obtained from a person between 25 and 79 years old with non-small cell lung cancer.

The rearrangement joins TRBV29-1 to TRBJ2-5; 15 nucleotides agree with TRBD2. The end of the DNA aligns better with TRBJ2-7, so the J call may be wrong. The CDR3 runs 17 residues. CDR1 is SQVTM and CDR2 is ANQGSEA in the germline V gene. Written as DNA, the CDR3 is TGCAGCGTTGAGGCGGAAGGACTAGCGGGGGGGATCTACGAGCAGTACTTC. This encodes CSVEAEGLAGGIYEQYF.

This chain uses TRBV7-8 with TRBJ1-1, with TRBD1 matching 7 bases. The CDR3 spans 17 residues. J lost 0 bases, V lost 1 base, and 8 bases had no gene match. Germline loops: CDR1 SGHVS, CDR2 FQNEAQ. The CDR3 bases are TGTGCCAGCAGCTTAGTTTCACAGGGGACCGTGAACACTGAAGCTTTCTTT. It encodes CASSLVSQGTVNTEAFF.

This clone is medium-sized within its sample. DNA of the CDR3: TGTGCCAGCAGCCAAGAATCATTAGGACTAGCGGGTGAGCAGTACTTC. Translated, it gives CASSQESLGLAGEQYF. The rearrangement joins TRBV4-2 to TRBJ2-7; 11 nucleotides line up with TRBD2. This CDR3 is built from 16 residues. Germline CDR1 reads LGHNA; CDR2 reads YNFKEQ. V lost 0 bases, J lost 7 bases, and 8 bases stayed unmatched.

V and J are TRBV11-2 and TRBJ2-7, with 10 bases identical to TRBD1. With V trimmed by 5 bases and J by 9 bases, 10 bases remained unmatched. This CDR3 has 14 amino acids. Per germline, CDR1 SGHAT and CDR2 FQNNGV. The CDR3 region is CASSAGQGQRAQYF. DNA for the CDR3: TGTGCCAGCAGCGCGGGACAGGGGCAACGAGCGCAGTACTTC.

The chain employs TRBV7-8 and TRBJ2-7; D not certain. Trimming stripped 2 bases from V and 3 bases from J, with 5 bases between. This CDR3 has 12 residues. Germline V gene data show CDR1 as SGHVS and CDR2 as FQNEAQ. CDR3 in DNA: TGTGCCAGCAGCTTAAGGAACTACGAGCAGTACTTC. Amino acids: CASSLRNYEQYF.

This chain joins TRBV27 and TRBJ1-1, with TRBD1 as a possible D gene (5 bases). Germline V lookup: CDR1 MNHEY, CDR2 SMNVEV (reference sequence). The CDR3 is 12 residues long. The V end was cut by 6 bases, the J end by 4 bases, with 9 bases between. CDR3 nucleotides: TGTGCCAGCAGCCAGGGTAGCACTGAAGCTTTCTTT. This codes for CASSQGSTEAFF.

This rearrangement joins TRBV5-4 to TRBJ2-5, with D perhaps given as TRBD1 or TRBD2 (7 bases each). Germline V gives CDR1 SGHNT, CDR2 YYREEE (reference sequence). The germline V and J ends were trimmed by 4 bases and 5 bases, with 15 bases remaining between them. This CDR3 contains 14 residues. The CDR3 nucleotides are TGTGCCAGCAGCAGTAACAGGGGAGGGGAGACCCAGTACTTC. Its protein product is CASSSNRGGETQYF.

V usage is TRBV7-9 and J usage is TRBJ1-6; D ambiguous. The germline V and J ends were trimmed by 1 base and 12 bases, with 7 bases remaining between them. The length of the CDR3 is 12 residues. Per germline, CDR1 SEHNR and CDR2 FQNEAQ (reference sequence). CDR3 DNA: TGTGCCAGCAGCTTAGAATCCCTACCCCTCCACTTT. Translating gives CASSLESLPLHF.

The chain has TRBV6-1 and TRBJ2-2; D is uncertain. CDR3 length equals 13 residues. V was clipped by 7 bases and J by 0 bases, with 6 bases between them. Per the germline V gene, CDR1 is MNHNS and CDR2 is SASEGT. For the CDR3, the DNA is TGTGCCAGCATCCAAACGAACACCGGGGAGCTGTTTTTT. It yields the protein CASIQTNTGELFF.

The chain joins TRBV2 to TRBJ1-2; D is unclear. Trimming removed 7 bases from V and 4 bases from J, with 13 bases in between. The CDR3 covers 13 residues. CDR1 and CDR2 (germline): SNHLY, FYNNEI. CDR3 amino acids: CASINQNTYGYTF. The CDR3 region has the DNA TGTGCCAGCATTAATCAAAATACCTATGGCTACACCTTC.

The chain combines TRBV7-2 with TRBJ2-1, with D possibly TRBD2 on 5 matching bases. Germline V lookup: CDR1 SGHTA, CDR2 FQGNSA. Trimming cost V 5 bases and J 5 bases, with 22 bases left between them. The CDR3 has 17 residues. The CDR3 reads CASSPIPGLVANNEQFF. CDR3 nucleotides: TGTGCCAGCAGCCCAATACCGGGATTGGTTGCAAACAATGAGCAGTTCTTC.

The CDR3 DNA reads as TGTGCCAGCAGCCCAACTTCGGGACAGACAGGAACTAATGAAAAACTGTTTTTT. The encoded protein is CASSPTSGQTGTNEKLFF. The V and J genes are TRBV4-2 and TRBJ1-4, with TRBD1 matching over 7 bases. With V trimmed by 4 bases and J by 1 base, 12 bases remained unmatched. The length of the CDR3 is 18 residues. Germline assignment: CDR1 LGHNA and CDR2 YNFKEQ.

CDR3 sequence: CASSVGGTPTYEQYF. Written as DNA, the CDR3 is TGTGCCAGCAGCGTAGGTGGGACGCCAACCTACGAGCAGTACTTC. This rearrangement joins TRBV9 to TRBJ2-7; D could derive from TRBD1 or TRBD2 (5 bases each). Trimming left V 0 bases short and J 2 bases short, with 12 bases between. Germline-derived CDR1 and CDR2 are SGDLS and YYNGEE. The CDR3 runs 15 residues.

V usage is TRBV27 and J usage is TRBJ2-7; TRBD2 matches 8 bases. Germline-derived CDR1 and CDR2 are MNHEY and SMNVEV (reference sequence). This CDR3 region has 16 residues. V gave up 5 bases and J gave up 4 bases; unmatched junction bases: 13. The CDR3 nucleotides read TGTGCCAGCAGTCCCACTGAGAGCGGGAGTTTGTACGAGCAGTACTTC. This encodes CASSPTESGSLYEQYF.